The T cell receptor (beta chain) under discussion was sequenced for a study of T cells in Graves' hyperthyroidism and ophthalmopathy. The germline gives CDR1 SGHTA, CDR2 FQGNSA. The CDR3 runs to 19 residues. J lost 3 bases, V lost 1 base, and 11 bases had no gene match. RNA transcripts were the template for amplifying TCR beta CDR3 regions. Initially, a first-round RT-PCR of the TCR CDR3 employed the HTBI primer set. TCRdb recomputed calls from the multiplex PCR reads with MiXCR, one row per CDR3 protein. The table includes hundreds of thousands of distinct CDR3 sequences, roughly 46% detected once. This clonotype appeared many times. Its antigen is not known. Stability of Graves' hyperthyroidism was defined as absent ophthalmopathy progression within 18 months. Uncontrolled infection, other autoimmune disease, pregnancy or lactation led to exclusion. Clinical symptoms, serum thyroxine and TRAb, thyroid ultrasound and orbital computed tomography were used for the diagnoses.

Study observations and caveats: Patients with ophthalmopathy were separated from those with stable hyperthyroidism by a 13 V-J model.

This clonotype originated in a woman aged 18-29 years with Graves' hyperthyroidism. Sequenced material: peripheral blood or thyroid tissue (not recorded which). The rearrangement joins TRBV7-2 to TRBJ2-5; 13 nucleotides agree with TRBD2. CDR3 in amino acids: CASSLGRKGGTSGEETQYF. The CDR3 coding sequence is TGTGCCAGCAGCTTAGGAAGGAAGGGCGGGACTAGCGGGGAAGAGACCCAGTACTTC.